This T cell receptor beta chain came from a study of response to subunit inactivated influenza vaccine. Study-wide points: There was a suggestion from the authors that each seasonal influenza vaccination recruits few new T cells.

Trimming took 7 bases from V and 0 from J; bases not matched to a gene: 12. CDR3 length: 17 amino acids. Germline V gene lookup returns CDR1 SNHLY and CDR2 FYNNEI. TCRdb re-derived calls from the RT-PCR reads in MiXCR, one entry per CDR3 protein. The sample consists of hundreds of thousands of distinct CDR3 sequences, roughly 8.2% of them appearing once. This clonotype occurred many times. Antigen specificity is unknown. The rearrangement links TRBV2 to TRBJ2-1, with 7 positions matching TRBD2. This clonotype was obtained from a man aged 50-75 years who received an inactivated influenza vaccine. This specimen was PBMCs from blood, taken 23 to 25 months after vaccination. The chain's CDR3 is CASKGPLADHSYNEQFF. CDR3 nucleotides: TGTGCCAGCAAGGGCCCGCTAGCGGACCACTCCTACAATGAGCAGTTCTTC.